This record concerns one T cell receptor beta chain sequence. The sample belongs to a study of blood T cell repertoires in COVID-19. The overall study: The study drew acute and convalescent COVID-19 samples from the United States, Italy and Spain. The analysed material was cDNA or gDNA that came from T cells, B-cell-depleted T cells, or PBMCs.

In the authors' workflow: Researchers report that nucleated cell counts were estimated from reference gene primer amplification. Some clones are missing from TCRdb's copy, which holds only in-frame ones; the method was immunoSEQ multiplex PCR. For V, J and clone size, that table is used; D and trimming come from the DNA. The sample has nearly 95,000 clones; roughly 84% are singletons. V lost 4 bases to trimming and J lost 8 bases; unmatched junction nucleotides: 17. Germline CDR1 is SGHRS and CDR2 is YFSETQ. This CDR3 contains 18 residues. The chain uses TRBV5-1 and TRBJ1-6; 8 bases are a match to TRBD1. The clonotype was recovered from a woman of 80 years or more with acute or convalescent COVID-19. Sequencing was performed on peripheral blood. The CDR3 nucleotides are TGCGCCAGCAGCCTGAATCCCAGGGGGCAATTTCAAGATTCACCCCTCCACTTT. Translated, it gives CASSLNPRGQFQDSPLHF.